This TCR beta chain was documented in a study of vaccination and CD4 T cells after COVID-19. On the study more broadly: SARS-CoV-2 had been detected by nasal swab PCR in convalescent patients; under 10 were mild, one severe. Convalescent participants consisted of six males and four females, two being Hispanic. Each participant underwent a two-dose regimen of either the BNT162b2 or the mRNA-1273 vaccine.

Treatment noted: roughly ten-day PBMC culture with coronavirus spike peptide pools or control peptides (ViraFEST assay). Sequencing of cultured CD4+ T cell DNA used the Oncomine TCR Beta short-read assay. Using its own MiXCR run on the PCR reads, TCRdb lists one record per CDR3 protein. The sample has under 25,000 distinct CDR3 sequences; about 52% are singletons. This clonotype has only a few counts. Its antigen remains unknown. The CDR3 covers 16 residues. V lost 6 bases, J lost 8 bases, and 15 bases stayed unmatched. CDR1 and CDR2 from the germline V gene are DFQATT and SNEGSKA (reference sequence).

The sequenced sample was CD4+ T cells from blood, cultured in vitro. The TCR originated in a human donor who had recovered from COVID-19. The chain is built from TRBV20-1 and TRBJ2-3; 12 bases map to TRBD1. The DNA for the CDR3 is TGCAGTGCACCCCAACCGGGACAGGGGGCTCAGGGTACGCAGTATTTT. As protein: CSAPQPGQGAQGTQYF.